These 4 T cell receptor beta chains came from one sample sequenced in a study of blood T cells in healthy people across ages. Primed by a sample-barcoded 5' primer and a J-beta primer mix, a second PCR proceeded for about 6 to 11 cycles. Via MiXCR, TCRdb re-called the 5' RACE reads, giving one row per CDR3 protein. The data show about 1.8 million distinct CDR3 sequences, roughly 49% seen once. The sequenced sample consisted of blood. The receptors originated from a woman aged 35 to 49 in good health.

This sequence joins TRBV6-6 and TRBJ1-2, with D possibly matching TRBD1 (5 bases). V was pared by 8 bases and J by 6 bases, with 7 bases between. The CDR3 is 10 amino acids. The V gene's germline CDR1 is MNHNY and CDR2 SVGAGI (reference sequence). CDR3 nucleotides: TGTGCCAGCGGGGGGGATGGCTACACCTTC. Its protein product is CASGGDGYTF.

On this clonotype itself: Since a much larger clone is just one base distant, this may be a read error. This chain joins TRBV27 and TRBJ2-7, with 7 bases that match TRBD1. There are 13 residues in the CDR3. Per germline, CDR1 MNHEY and CDR2 SMNVEV (reference sequence). After removal of 8 bases from V and 1 base from J, the junction contained 5 bases not matched to a gene. DNA of the CDR3: TGTGCCAGCGGCCGGGACAGATCCTACGAGCAGTACTTC. Translating it yields CASGRDRSYEQYF.

The gene calls are TRBV28 and TRBJ1-2; D is possibly TRBD1 (6 bases). This CDR3 region has 14 residues. V was clipped by 2 bases and J by 7 bases, with 14 bases between them. Germline V gene data show CDR1 as MDHEN and CDR2 as SYDVKM. CDR3 sequence (DNA): TGTGCCAGCAGTTTAGTGGGAGGGGGTAGTGGCTACACCTTC. This sequence encodes CASSLVGGGSGYTF.

The V gene is TRBV4-2, the J gene TRBJ2-1; no clear D. V was clipped by 10 bases and J by 10 bases, with 14 bases between them. The CDR3 contains 11 residues. The V gene's germline CDR1 is LGHNA and CDR2 YNFKEQ. The CDR3 reads CATSGVYEQFF. CDR3 DNA: TGTGCCACCTCCGGAGTTTACGAGCAGTTCTTC.